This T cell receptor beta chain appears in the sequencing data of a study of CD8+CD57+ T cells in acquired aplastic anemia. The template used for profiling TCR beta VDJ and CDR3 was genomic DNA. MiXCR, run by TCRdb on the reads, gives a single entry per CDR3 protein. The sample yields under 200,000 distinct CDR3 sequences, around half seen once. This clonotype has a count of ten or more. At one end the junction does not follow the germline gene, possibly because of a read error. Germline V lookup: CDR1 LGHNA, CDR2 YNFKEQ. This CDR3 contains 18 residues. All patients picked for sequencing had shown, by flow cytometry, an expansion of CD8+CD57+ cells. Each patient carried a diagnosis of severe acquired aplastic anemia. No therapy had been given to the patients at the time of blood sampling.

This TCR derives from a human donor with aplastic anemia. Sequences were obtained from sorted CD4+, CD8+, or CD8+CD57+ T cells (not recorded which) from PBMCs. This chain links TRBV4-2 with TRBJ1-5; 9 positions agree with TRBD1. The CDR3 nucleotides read TGTGCCAGCAACCAAGCACGCCCGGGACAGGGAATTAATCAGCCCCAGCATTTT. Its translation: CASNQARPGQGINQPQHF.